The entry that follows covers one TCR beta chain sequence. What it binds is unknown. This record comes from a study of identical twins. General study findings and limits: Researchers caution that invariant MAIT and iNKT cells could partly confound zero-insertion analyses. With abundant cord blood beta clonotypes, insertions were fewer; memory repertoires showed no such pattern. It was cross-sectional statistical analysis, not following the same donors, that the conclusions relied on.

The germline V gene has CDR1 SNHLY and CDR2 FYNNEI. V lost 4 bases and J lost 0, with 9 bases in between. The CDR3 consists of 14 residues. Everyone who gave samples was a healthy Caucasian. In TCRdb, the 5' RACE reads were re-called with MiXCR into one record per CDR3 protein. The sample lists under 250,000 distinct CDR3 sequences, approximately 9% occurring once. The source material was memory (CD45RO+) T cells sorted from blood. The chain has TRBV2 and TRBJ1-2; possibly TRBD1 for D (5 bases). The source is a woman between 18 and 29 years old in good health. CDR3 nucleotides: TGTGCCAGCAGTGGACAGTTAGCTAACTATGGCTACACCTTC. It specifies CASSGQLANYGYTF.